What follows are 19 T cell receptor beta chains derived from one specimen sequenced in a study of T cells in localized non-small cell lung cancer (dated by TCRdb to 2018 to 2021). Receptor libraries were prepared by the immunoSEQ multiplex PCR assay. The source is immuneACCESS, and TCRdb retained only in-frame sequences with V and J called. Part of the clones is not carried over; for the studies checked, unresolved V genes explain less than half of this, and the remainder is unexplained. The sample table records under 2,000 clones; about a fifth of these occur just once. The ten largest clones take up around a tenth of the sample. Sequencing used lung tumor tissue, obtained before any cancer treatment. The receptors originated from a male donor at least 60 years old with stage I lung adenocarcinoma.

The rearrangement links TRBV6-7 to TRBJ2-7, with 10 bases aligning to TRBD1. TRBV6-7 is classed as an ORF, of uncertain function. With V trimmed by 7 bases and J by 2 bases, 5 bases remained unmatched. CDR3 size: 14 residues. Written as DNA, the CDR3 is TGTGCCAGCACCGGGACAGGGGCTACCTACGAGCAGTACTTC. Protein: CASTGTGATYEQYF.

The rearrangement links TRBV11-3 to TRBJ1-3; D is undetermined. The CDR3 runs to 17 residues. The V gene's germline CDR1 is SGHNT and CDR2 YENEEA. Trimming stripped 5 bases from V and 0 bases from J, with 17 bases between. This CDR3 is CASSPQPAVGSGNTIYF. DNA for the CDR3: TGTGCCAGCAGCCCCCAGCCCGCAGTTGGCTCTGGAAACACCATATATTTT.

The chain links TRBV11-3 to TRBJ2-3; 8 nucleotides agree with TRBD1. The CDR3 is 17 residues long. The trim removed 4 bases at V and 5 bases at J, leaving 14 bases unmatched. Germline loops: CDR1 SGHNT, CDR2 YENEEA. In DNA form, the CDR3 reads TGTGCCAGCAGCTCCCGCCTCCGGGTCGGGACAGGAGATACGCAGTATTTT. Protein sequence: CASSSRLRVGTGDTQYF.

The CDR3 spells CASSNRGVLTEAFF. As DNA, the CDR3 is TGTGCCAGTAGTAACCGGGGGGTCTTGACTGAAGCTTTCTTT. The genes are TRBV19 and TRBJ1-1, with a weak D call TRBD1 (5 bases). This CDR3 region has 14 residues. The V end lost 4 bases, the J end lost 5 bases, and 14 bases lay between the germline ends. Germline assignment: CDR1 LNHDA and CDR2 SQIVND (reference sequence).

The chain links TRBV28 to TRBJ2-3; tentatively, D is TRBD1 (5 bases). This CDR3 region has 12 residues. The germline V gene encodes CDR1 MDHEN and CDR2 SYDVKM. V gave up 3 bases and J gave up 5 bases, with 6 bases separating them. The CDR3 region is CASSFQGDTQYF. Here the CDR3 DNA reads TGTGCCAGCAGTTTCCAGGGAGATACGCAGTATTTT.

This clone was seen a few times. The J gene is TRBJ2-5, the V gene TRBV29-1; 7 nucleotides match TRBD2. Germline trimming cut 4 bases from V and 4 bases from J; bases unmatched to any gene: 15. The CDR3 is 16 residues long. Germline CDR1 is SQVTM and CDR2 is ANQGSEA. DNA for the CDR3: TGCAGCGTTGGGGGTTGGGCAGGGAGGGATCGAGAGACCCAGTACTTC. This codes for CSVGGWAGRDRETQYF.

V usage is TRBV9 and J usage is TRBJ2-2; TRBD1 aligns across 8 bases. Per the germline V gene, CDR1 is SGDLS and CDR2 is YYNGEE. The CDR3 has 16 residues. With V trimmed by 4 bases and J by 6 bases, 11 bases remained unmatched. The chain's CDR3 is CASSPGQGLYAGELFF. CDR3 DNA sequence: TGTGCCAGCAGCCCTGGACAGGGATTGTACGCCGGGGAGCTGTTTTTT.

The rearrangement joins TRBV19 to TRBJ2-5; D unresolved. Trimming took 3 bases from V and 1 from J, leaving 6 bases between them. CDR1 is LNHDA, CDR2 SQIVND, per germline (reference sequence). This CDR3 is built from 13 residues. The chain's CDR3 is CASSIAGQETQYF. As DNA, the CDR3 is TGTGCCAGTAGTATCGCAGGCCAAGAGACCCAGTACTTC.

This clone was counted a few times. This chain connects TRBV19 to TRBJ2-6; D gene uncertain. V was clipped by 10 bases and J by 1 base, with 8 bases between them. Germline V gene sequence: CDR1 LNHDA, CDR2 SQIVND (reference sequence). This CDR3 contains 13 residues. The CDR3, as DNA: TGTGCCACCGGGCTTTCTGGGGCCAACGTCCTGACTTTC. Translation gives CATGLSGANVLTF. Supplemented by reference TRBV19 and TRBJ2-6, the full variable domain reads DGGITQSPKYLFRKEGQNVTLSCEQNLNHDAMYWYRQDPGQGLRLIYYSQIVNDFQKGDIAEGYSVSREKKESFPLTVTSAQKNPTAFYLCATGLSGANVLTFGAGSRLTVL.

The chain carries TRBV9 and TRBJ2-1; 8 bases map to TRBD2. With V trimmed by 2 bases and J by 3 bases, 7 bases remained unmatched. Per the germline V gene, CDR1 is SGDLS and CDR2 is YYNGEE. The CDR3 consists of 16 residues. The CDR3 region has the DNA TGTGCCAGCAGCGTCTCCGCCGGGACTAGCTACAATGAGCAGTTCTTC. The encoded protein is CASSVSAGTSYNEQFF.

By share, this clone counts as medium-sized. The CDR3 is CASSLGGADEQYF. The DNA of the CDR3 is TGTGCCAGCAGCCTAGGGGGGGCTGACGAGCAGTACTTC. V gene TRBV7-8 combines with J gene TRBJ2-7; D is possibly TRBD2 (7 bases). Germline CDR1 is SGHVS and CDR2 is FQNEAQ. V gave up 5 bases and J gave up 5 bases, with 13 bases separating them. The CDR3 totals 13 residues.

By share, this clone counts as medium-sized. The chain has TRBV11-3 and TRBJ2-7; maybe TRBD2 (6 bases). In germline, CDR1 is SGHNT, CDR2 YENEEA. The CDR3 totals 15 residues. V gave up 3 bases and J gave up 3 bases, with 15 bases separating them. CDR3 nucleotide sequence: TGTGCCAGCAGCTTGGTTTCGGGGGATCGCTACGAGCAGTACTTC. Translated: CASSLVSGDRYEQYF. Using reference TRBV11-3 and TRBJ2-7 for the parts outside the CDR3, the full variable domain is EAGVVQSPRYKIIEKKQPVAFWCNPISGHNTLYWYLQNLGQGPELLIRYENEEAVDDSQLPKDRFSAERLKGVDSTLKIQPAELGDSAVYLCASSLVSGDRYEQYFGPGTRLTVT.

This clone is classed as medium-sized. The V gene is TRBV9, the J gene TRBJ1-6; 7 nucleotides line up with TRBD1. The CDR3 has 14 amino acids. V lost 1 base, J lost 10 bases, and 5 bases stayed unmatched. Germline values: CDR1 SGDLS, CDR2 YYNGEE. CDR3 in DNA: TGTGCCAGCAGCGTATCAGGGGGAGAATCACCCCTCCACTTT. Its translation is CASSVSGGESPLHF. Combining the CDR3 with reference TRBV9 and TRBJ1-6 gives the whole variable domain DSGVTQTPKHLITATGQRVTLRCSPRSGDLSVYWYQQSLDQGLQFLIQYYNGEERAKGNILERFSAQQFPDLHSELNLSSLELGDSALYFCASSVSGGESPLHFGNGTRLTVT.

V is TRBV4-1 and J is TRBJ2-5, with 7 nucleotides matching TRBD1. The CDR3 consists of 13 residues. Germline V gene lookup returns CDR1 MGHRA and CDR2 YSYEKL. V lost 5 bases and J lost 5; bases outside the gene matches: 5. The DNA for the CDR3 is TGCGCCAGCAGCGGGGACAGAAGGGAGACCCAGTACTTC. It encodes CASSGDRRETQYF.

V gene TRBV7-5 combines with J gene TRBJ2-7; the DNA was not compared with TRBD2, the D call given in the table. TRBV7-5 is listed as a pseudogene. There are 14 residues in the CDR3. The DNA for the CDR3 is TGTGCCAGCAGCCCGCCGGGACTTACGTACGAGCAGTACTTC. Amino acid sequence: CASSPPGLTYEQYF.

This clone was counted between two and nine times. V gene TRBV28 combines with J gene TRBJ1-5, with D hard to call. Deletions cut 7 bases from V and 2 bases from J, with 9 bases between. CDR1 is MDHEN, CDR2 SYDVKM, per germline. The CDR3 spans 13 residues. The CDR3 spells CASKLAGNQPQHF. CDR3 DNA: TGTGCCAGCAAGCTGGCTGGCAATCAGCCCCAGCATTTT.

In this sample, this clone turned up a few times. The chain carries TRBV28 and TRBJ2-7; no reliable D call. There are 13 residues in the CDR3. The V end lost 5 bases, the J end lost 6 bases, and 14 bases lay between the germline ends. Germline V gives CDR1 MDHEN, CDR2 SYDVKM. The CDR3 region is CASSPGRQSEQYF. Written as DNA, the CDR3 is TGTGCCAGCAGTCCCGGACGCCAGTCCGAGCAGTACTTC. The variable domain in full, with the rest retrieved from reference TRBV28 and TRBJ2-7, is DVKVTQSSRYLVKRTGEKVFLECVQDMDHENMFWYRQDPGLGLRLIYFSYDVKMKEKGDIPEGYSVSREKKERFSLILESASTNQTSMYLCASSPGRQSEQYFGPGTRLTVT.

This clone came up a few times. This rearrangement joins TRBV27 to TRBJ1-5; TRBD1 aligns across 7 bases. The junction had 13 bases not matched to a gene; V was cut back by 6 bases and J by 2 bases. The CDR3 totals 17 residues. CDR1 and CDR2 from the germline V gene are MNHEY and SMNVEV (reference sequence). Here the CDR3 DNA reads TGTGCCAGCAGACCTACCACAGGGGTGAGAGGCAATCAGCCCCAGCATTTT. Protein sequence: CASRPTTGVRGNQPQHF.

In its sample, this clone ranks as medium-sized. J is TRBJ2-2 and V is TRBV9; D perhaps matches TRBD1 (6 bases). The CDR3 is 13 amino acids. Germline loops: CDR1 SGDLS, CDR2 YYNGEE. V was clipped by 5 bases and J by 6 bases, with 11 bases between them. The CDR3 DNA is TGTGCCAGCAGACAGGGAGCGGCCGGGGAGCTGTTTTTT. Amino acid sequence: CASRQGAAGELFF.